Following are 12 T cell receptor beta chains from one sample sequenced in a study of blood T cell repertoires in COVID-19. Assay used: immunoSEQ multiplex PCR; TCRdb lists only in-frame clones, some missing. This sample has about 110,000 clones, with about two thirds found just once. Sample: peripheral blood. All receptors come from a middle-aged woman with acute or convalescent COVID-19.

The chain couples TRBV28 to TRBJ2-1; D remains unclear. CDR1 and CDR2 (germline): MDHEN, SYDVKM. This CDR3 is built from 13 residues. Trimming pared 1 base from V and 6 bases from J, leaving 7 bases between. The CDR3 loop reads CASSLSVPNEQFF. For the CDR3, the DNA is TGTGCCAGCAGTTTATCGGTCCCCAATGAGCAGTTCTTC. Together with reference TRBV28 and TRBJ2-1, the CDR3 gives the full variable domain: DVKVTQSSRYLVKRTGEKVFLECVQDMDHENMFWYRQDPGLGLRLIYFSYDVKMKEKGDIPEGYSVSREKKERFSLILESASTNQTSMYLCASSLSVPNEQFFGPGTRLTVL.

On this clone: Other DNA sequences in the same sample also yield this CDR3. The V and J genes are TRBV7-9 and TRBJ2-3, with 8 bases that match TRBD2. CDR1 is SEHNR, CDR2 FQNEAQ, per germline (reference sequence). After removal of 5 bases from V and 3 bases from J, the junction contained 10 bases not matched to a gene. The CDR3 has 16 amino acids. The CDR3 DNA reads as TGTGCCAGCAGCCCCGGACGGGGGGGCGGGACAGATACGCAGTATTTT. Protein sequence: CASSPGRGGGTDTQYF.

The chain has TRBV7-8 and TRBJ2-1; possible D gene TRBD1, 6 bases. V lost 6 bases and J lost 5, with 11 bases in between. Looked up from germline, CDR1 is SGHVS and CDR2 is FQNEAQ. CDR3 size: 13 residues. CDR3 nucleotide sequence: TGTGCCAGCAGAGCAGGGGTCCACAATGAGCAGTTCTTC. Translation gives CASRAGVHNEQFF.

V is TRBV6-1 and J is TRBJ1-3; D perhaps matches TRBD1 (6 bases). The ends were cut back, 1 base at V and 3 bases at J, with 13 bases in the middle. The CDR3 sequence is 16 residues long. CDR1 and CDR2 (germline): MNHNS, SASEGT. CDR3 sequence: CASSEGVGAGGNTIYF. In nucleotides, the CDR3 is TGTGCCAGCAGTGAAGGTGTGGGGGCCGGTGGAAACACCATATATTTT.

The gene calls are TRBV5-6 and TRBJ2-1; 9 bases line up with TRBD2. Germline assignment: CDR1 SGHDT and CDR2 YYEEEE. This CDR3 has 15 amino acids. V trimming: 3 bases; J trimming: 6 bases; junction bases outside the gene matches: 7. The CDR3 loop is CASSSSGVRGNEQFF. In DNA, the CDR3 is TGTGCCAGCAGCTCTAGCGGGGTAAGGGGCAATGAGCAGTTCTTC.

The chain uses TRBV14 and TRBJ1-1; TRBD1 aligns across 12 bases. The CDR3 length is 16 residues. CDR1 is SGHDN and CDR2 is FVKESK in the germline V gene. With V trimmed by 0 bases and J by 6 bases, 5 bases remained unmatched. CDR3 sequence: CASSQDPGQGAAEAFF. The CDR3 bases are TGTGCCAGCAGCCAAGATCCGGGACAGGGGGCGGCTGAAGCTTTCTTT.

This clone has just one count. The genes are TRBV27 and TRBJ1-6; the D is unclear. The V and J ends lost 2 bases and 5 bases respectively, with 7 bases between them. Germline CDR1 is MNHEY and CDR2 is SMNVEV (reference sequence). The CDR3 sequence is 14 residues long. The DNA for the CDR3 is TGTGCCAGCAGTTTAGAGCAAAATAATTCACCCCTCCACTTT. As protein: CASSLEQNNSPLHF.

This chain joins TRBV18 and TRBJ2-3; tentative D call: TRBD1 (5 bases). Germline-derived CDR1 and CDR2 are KGHSH and LQKENI. Trimming removed 3 bases at V and 1 base at J, with 11 bases between. This CDR3 is 15 amino acids long. The CDR3 sequence: CASSPVVQGTDTQYF. The CDR3 DNA reads TGTGCCAGCTCACCCGTGGTACAGGGCACAGATACGCAGTATTTT.

The genes are TRBV28 and TRBJ1-5; possible D gene TRBD1, 5 bases. The germline CDR1 and CDR2 sequences are MDHEN and SYDVKM. The CDR3 runs 15 residues. Trimming left V 7 bases short and J 4 bases short, with 17 bases between. The DNA for the CDR3 is TGTGCCAGCACTCGAGGGAGGGGAGGAAATCAGCCCCAGCATTTT. It encodes CASTRGRGGNQPQHF.

The chain uses TRBV27 and TRBJ2-5; the D gene is possibly TRBD2 (5 bases). Looked up from germline, CDR1 is MNHEY and CDR2 is SMNVEV (reference sequence). The CDR3 is 14 amino acids. Trimming cost V 4 bases and J 4 bases, with 13 bases left between them. This CDR3 is CASSSPGKGETQYF. For the CDR3, the DNA is TGTGCCAGCAGTTCCCCGGGGAAGGGAGAGACCCAGTACTTC.

This clone was detected a few times. The rearrangement uses TRBV5-1 and TRBJ2-7; 8 bases fit TRBD2. The CDR3 consists of 15 residues. The germline CDR1 and CDR2 sequences are SGHRS and YFSETQ. J gave up 4 bases and V 5 bases, and 11 bases lay outside the gene matches. In nucleotides, the CDR3 is TGCGCCAGCAGTGAGTCCGGGACTAGAGTATACGAGCAGTACTTC. Its protein is CASSESGTRVYEQYF.

J is TRBJ2-7 and V is TRBV11-2, with TRBD1 as a possible D gene (5 bases). The CDR3 has 12 residues. From germline, CDR1 is SGHAT and CDR2 FQNNGV. Deletions cut 2 bases from V and 3 bases from J, with 5 bases between. CDR3 amino acids: CASSLQGYEQYF. As DNA, the CDR3 is TGTGCCAGCAGCTTACAGGGCTACGAGCAGTACTTC.